Listed here are 4 T cell receptor beta chains from one sample, sequenced in a study of blood T cells in healthy people across ages. The use of a sample-barcoded 5' primer and a J-beta primer mix characterized a second PCR of roughly 6 to 11 cycles. MiXCR, run by TCRdb on the 5' RACE reads, gives a single entry per CDR3 protein. This table has over 1,500,000 distinct CDR3 sequences, about 50% appearing once. Sequenced: blood. The receptors originated from a middle-aged woman in good health.

The chain couples TRBV18 to TRBJ1-2; D not resolved. Germline V gene lookup returns CDR1 KGHSH and CDR2 LQKENI. The V and J ends lost 3 bases and 6 bases respectively, with 11 bases between them. This CDR3 comprises 13 residues. The CDR3 DNA reads TGTGCCAGCTCACCGTATTACACCGATGGCTACACCTTC. Its protein is CASSPYYTDGYTF.

V is TRBV6-5 and J is TRBJ1-4; TRBD1 matches at 10 bases. Germline CDR1 and CDR2: MNHEY and SVGAGI. This CDR3 is built from 14 residues. Trimming cost V 6 bases and J 7 bases; bases outside gene matches: 5. This CDR3 reads CASRTTGGVEKLFF. The CDR3 DNA sequence: TGTGCCAGCAGAACGACAGGGGGCGTTGAAAAACTGTTTTTT.

This clonotype has more than one count but fewer than ten. V usage is TRBV7-2 and J usage is TRBJ2-4, with D perhaps matching TRBD1 (5 bases). V was clipped by 4 bases and J by 2 bases, with 18 bases between them. The length of the CDR3 is 17 residues. CDR1 and CDR2 from the germline V gene are SGHTA and FQGNSA. The CDR3: CASSSANLDRTKNIQYF. CDR3 bases: TGTGCCAGCAGCTCAGCCAACCTAGACAGAACCAAAAACATTCAGTACTTC.

The chain recombines TRBV4-3 with TRBJ2-1; D possibly corresponds to TRBD1 (7 bases). The DNA end favors TRBJ2-7, so the J call may be wrong. The CDR3 has 16 amino acids. Germline CDR1 reads LGHNA; CDR2 reads YSLEER. This chain's CDR3 is CASSQHDRDSYNEQYF. CDR3 sequence (DNA): TGCGCCAGCAGCCAACACGACAGGGACTCCTACAATGAGCAGTACTTC.